This passage covers 25 T cell receptor beta chains from one sample sequenced in a study of CXCR3-negative and CXCR3-positive naive CD8 T cells. Findings and caveats of the study: Naive cells with CXCR3 showed TRB CDR3s that were more hydrophobic than those in CXCR3-negative naive cells.

UMI-labeled 5' RACE yielded the TRB cDNA libraries. TCRdb reprocessed the 5' RACE reads and keeps a single row for each CDR3 protein, giving no DNA. The sample shows about 120,000 distinct CDR3 sequences, and less than 0.4% sits with its ten largest clones. These receptors' targets are unknown. The sequenced material came from naive CXCR3+ CD8+ T cells from blood. The subset was: CD45RO-CCR7+CD27+CD95- naive CD8+ T cells expressing CXCR3 (TNR3+). The receptors were sampled from a human donor in good health. Some clones in this sample may be carry-over from other donors' samples.

This sequence joins TRBV7-9 and TRBJ2-1; lacking DNA, the TRBD1 call made by TCRdb goes unchecked. CDR3 size: 15 residues. CDR1 and CDR2 (germline): SEHNR, FQNEAQ (reference sequence). The CDR3 reads CASSLVGQPNNEQFF.

The chain joins TRBV5-6 to TRBJ2-5; the D call from TCRdb, TRBD1, cannot be confirmed without DNA. The CDR3 loop spans 17 amino acids. Looked up from germline, CDR1 is SGHDT and CDR2 is YYEEEE. CDR3 region: CASSLKQGANLGETQYF.

The rearrangement uses TRBV6-2 or TRBV6-3 and TRBJ2-7; TCRdb outputs TRBD2, but without DNA this stays unchecked. The CDR3 spans 14 residues. The V gene's germline CDR1 is MNHEY and CDR2 SVGEGT. The CDR3 loop is CASSRRGGIYEQYF.

The chain joins TRBV29-1 to TRBJ2-2. The CDR3 runs to 13 residues. The germline V gene has CDR1 SQVTM and CDR2 ANQGSEA. This CDR3 reads CSVGVANTGELFF.

The chain recombines TRBV7-2 with TRBJ2-1. The length of the CDR3 is 15 residues. Germline-derived CDR1 and CDR2 are SGHTA and FQGNSA. The CDR3 here is CASSPTEVSYNEQFF.

The chain couples TRBV15 to TRBJ1-3. Germline loops: CDR1 LNHNV, CDR2 YYDKDF (reference sequence). This CDR3 region has 16 residues. The CDR3 is CATSRDEARSGNTIYF. The variable domain in full, with the rest retrieved from reference TRBV15 and TRBJ1-3, is DAMVIQNPRYQVTQFGKPVTLSCSQTLNHNVMYWYQQKSSQAPKLLFHYYDKDFNNEADTPDNFQSRRPNTSFCFLDIRSPGLGDTAMYLCATSRDEARSGNTIYFGEGSWLTVV.

The chain carries TRBV11-2 and TRBJ2-5; TCRdb selects TRBD2, and the lack of DNA leaves this call unchecked. Germline loops: CDR1 SGHAT, CDR2 FQNNGV. The CDR3 totals 12 residues. This chain's CDR3 is CASSGQTSPPYF.

The chain has TRBV27 and TRBJ2-7; TCRdb lists TRBD2, though no DNA is available to test this call. The germline V gene has CDR1 MNHEY and CDR2 SMNVEV (reference sequence). The CDR3 extends over 14 amino acids. The CDR3 is CASSLSGSWDEQYF.

The chain carries TRBV7-3 and TRBJ2-3; the D call from TCRdb, TRBD2, cannot be confirmed without DNA. The CDR3 spans 16 residues. Germline V gene sequence: CDR1 SGHTA, CDR2 FQGTGA. The CDR3 is CASSPRTSGDTDTQYF.

This chain links TRBV29-1 with TRBJ1-1. The CDR3 is 13 amino acids. Germline CDR1 SQVTM, CDR2 ANQGSEA. CDR3 loop: CSVVFWGGTEAFF.

The rearrangement links TRBV12-3 or TRBV12-4 to TRBJ2-1. The CDR3 runs to 15 residues. The CDR3 region is CASKVDSSSYNEQFF.

The chain recombines TRBV7-9 with TRBJ2-7; the TCRdb D gene call, TRBD1, has no DNA to confirm it. The CDR3 runs to 15 residues. From germline, CDR1 is SEHNR and CDR2 FQNEAQ (reference sequence). CDR3: CASAGGAGVLYEQYF.

The CDR3: CASSAFASSLGNTEAFF. This chain connects TRBV7-6 to TRBJ1-1. Germline CDR1 is SGHVS and CDR2 is FNYEAQ. The CDR3 runs 17 residues.

This chain uses TRBV3-1 with TRBJ2-6; TCRdb returns TRBD1, unconfirmable since there is no DNA. Germline-derived CDR1 and CDR2 are LGHDT and YNNKEL (reference sequence). The CDR3 is 16 residues long. This CDR3 reads CASSGTVDSGANVLTF. Full variable domain (remainder filled in from reference TRBV3-1 and TRBJ2-6): DTAVSQTPKYLVTQMGNDKSIKCEQNLGHDTMYWYKQDSKKFLKIMFSYNNKELIINETVPNRFSPKSPDKAHLNLHINSLELGDSAVYFCASSGTVDSGANVLTFGAGSRLTVL.

This rearrangement joins TRBV7-2 to TRBJ2-1; there is no DNA to check the TCRdb D call of TRBD2. This CDR3 contains 16 residues. In germline, CDR1 is SGHTA, CDR2 FQGNSA. The CDR3 sequence is CASSDSSGSSYNEQFF.

This chain connects TRBV28 to TRBJ2-2. This CDR3 has 14 amino acids. The germline V gene encodes CDR1 MDHEN and CDR2 SYDVKM. The CDR3 sequence: CASSSTANTGELFF.

CDR3: CATSKSRAGPNHNEQFF. V is TRBV15 and J is TRBJ2-1; the D call of TRBD2 rests on TCRdb alone, since no DNA is present to check it. This CDR3 has 17 residues. The germline CDR1 and CDR2 sequences are LNHNV and YYDKDF (reference sequence).

The chain uses TRBV5-1 and TRBJ1-6; with no DNA, the TCRdb D assignment of TRBD1 cannot be verified. This CDR3 has 18 amino acids. Per germline, CDR1 SGHRS and CDR2 YFSETQ. CDR3 protein: CASSQRVPRGPGNSPLHF.

This chain connects TRBV15 to TRBJ2-1. The CDR3 loop spans 12 amino acids. CDR1 LNHNV and CDR2 YYDKDF come from the germline V gene (reference sequence). The CDR3 reads CATSSRFNEQFF.

V is TRBV5-1 and J is TRBJ2-7; absent DNA, TCRdb's TRBD2 call cannot be checked. This CDR3 is 14 amino acids long. Germline loops: CDR1 SGHRS, CDR2 YFSETQ. The CDR3 protein is CASSNQGPAGERYF.

The chain carries TRBV10-3 and TRBJ2-7; with no DNA, the TCRdb D assignment of TRBD1 cannot be verified. This CDR3 is built from 15 residues. Germline lookup yields CDR1 ENHRY and CDR2 SYGVKD. The CDR3 loop reads CAISEGTGGKYEQYF.

V usage is TRBV24-1 and J usage is TRBJ2-1; no DNA is available, so the TRBD1 call from TCRdb remains unchecked. This CDR3 region has 16 residues. Looked up from germline, CDR1 is KGHDR and CDR2 is SFDVKD. CDR3 residues: CATSDSPRGNFNEQFF.

The chain carries TRBV20-1 and TRBJ2-7; the D gene TCRdb calls, TRBD1, cannot be checked with no DNA. The CDR3 extends over 13 amino acids. Germline V gene lookup returns CDR1 DFQATT and CDR2 SNEGSKA (reference sequence). CDR3 protein: CSANQGLVHEQYF.

The rearrangement links TRBV20-1 to TRBJ2-7; the D call from TCRdb, TRBD1, cannot be confirmed without DNA. The CDR3 is 16 residues long. Looked up from germline, CDR1 is DFQATT and CDR2 is SNEGSKA (reference sequence). CDR3 residues: CSARGGGQGKTYEQYF.

This chain joins TRBV23-1 and TRBJ2-1; without DNA, the TCRdb call of TRBD1 cannot be checked. TRBV23-1 is designated an ORF whose function remains uncertain. There are 16 residues in the CDR3. The CDR3 spells CASSQSGGSRNNEQFF.